This T cell receptor (beta chain) comes out of a study of monozygotic twins with inflammatory bowel disease. TCRdb reanalyzed the 5' RACE reads, giving one entry per CDR3 protein sequence and no DNA. Its table records roughly 300,000 distinct CDR3 sequences. The CDR3 length is 18 residues. Germline-derived CDR1 and CDR2 are KGHSH and LQKENI. Material: blood. This TCR derives from a human donor with ulcerative colitis or Crohn's disease, or a healthy co-twin of an affected twin (not recorded which). The genes are TRBV18 and TRBJ2-3; the TRBD1 assignment by TCRdb is unverifiable without DNA. CDR3 sequence reads: CASSPTPTGNGFGSTQYF.